The 6 T cell receptor beta chains presented below share a single source sample, sequenced in a study of HIV-infected patients and healthy controls. Antiretroviral therapy had run roughly three months, about 14 weeks, before follow-up blood collection. No cell fractionation was done, so the repertoire covers all unsorted peripheral blood T cells. Reverse transcription used around 480 ng RNA and constant-region primers for alpha and beta. Separate chain-specific third strand synthesis with multiplexing indices produced the alpha and beta libraries. TCRdb reanalysed the 5' RACE reads using MiXCR and keeps one entry per CDR3 protein. This table has some 7,400 distinct CDR3 sequences, approximately 6.7% appearing once. Specimen: blood, collected during antiretroviral therapy. The receptor source for this set is an adult with HIV infection.

This clonotype was observed a few times. This beta chain is an off-target read within a library intended for alpha chains, so its frequency means little. This chain uses TRBV20-1 with TRBJ2-2, with 7 bases that match TRBD2. The CDR3 loop spans 15 amino acids. Germline CDR1 reads DFQATT; CDR2 reads SNEGSKA (reference sequence). Trimming removed 3 bases from V and 2 bases from J; junction bases left unmatched: 6. CDR3 amino acids: CSARRRETNTGELFF. CDR3 nucleotides: TGCAGTGCTAGGAGGCGGGAGACAAACACCGGGGAGCTGTTTTTT.

Turning to this clonotype: The size of this beta chain means little, since it is a stray read in a library made for alpha chains. This chain links TRBV29-1 with TRBJ1-5, with 7 positions matching TRBD1. Germline trimming cut 6 bases from V and 7 bases from J; bases unmatched to any gene: 9. This CDR3 has 13 amino acids. Germline lookup yields CDR1 SQVTM and CDR2 ANQGSEA. The CDR3 DNA reads TGCAGCGTCGCACAGGGGCCAGACCAGCCCCAGCATTTT. Its protein product is CSVAQGPDQPQHF.

In its sample, this clonotype is medium-sized (0.01 to 0.1%). In a library made to pick up alpha chains, this beta chain is a stray read with a size that means little. The CDR3 is CASRNRIPGYEQYF. CDR3 DNA sequence: TGTGCCAGCAGGAACAGGATTCCCGGGTACGAGCAGTACTTC. This sequence joins TRBV28 and TRBJ2-7, with D perhaps TRBD1 (5 bases). The CDR3 is 14 amino acids. Germline CDR1 MDHEN, CDR2 SYDVKM. Trimming took 6 bases from V and 4 from J, leaving 16 bases between them.

In its sample, this clonotype was seen many times. The library was built for alpha chains, so this beta chain is an off-target read and its size means little. The rearrangement links TRBV29-1 to TRBJ1-1; possible D gene TRBD1, 6 bases. CDR1 and CDR2 from the germline V gene are SQVTM and ANQGSEA. Trimming removed 6 bases at V and 4 bases at J, with 18 bases between. This CDR3 is built from 14 residues. CDR3 sequence: CSVKLQGIGTEAFF. CDR3 coding DNA: TGCAGCGTAAAGCTGCAGGGGATAGGCACTGAAGCTTTCTTT.

This clonotype occurred many times. Found in a library prepared for alpha chains, this beta chain is an off-target read, and its abundance has little meaning. The chain links TRBV7-9 to TRBJ2-5; tentative D call: TRBD2 (5 bases). The CDR3 length is 15 residues. Trimming removed 5 bases at V and 1 base at J, with 14 bases between. Germline V gene sequence: CDR1 SEHNR, CDR2 FQNEAQ (reference sequence). In DNA form, the CDR3 reads TGTGCCAGCAGCCAATGGTTGGACTCCCAAGAGACCCAGTACTTC. Amino acids: CASSQWLDSQETQYF.

This clonotype was recorded at least ten times. Within a library made for alpha chains, this beta chain is off target, and its count is uninformative. The CDR3 region has the DNA TGCGCCAGCAGCCTCGGGACAGCGAAGATCACAGATACGCAGTATTTT. This codes for CASSLGTAKITDTQYF. The J gene is TRBJ2-3, the V gene TRBV5-1, with 7 bases aligning to TRBD1. With 4 bases clipped from V and 2 bases from J, the junction kept 10 bases outside the gene matches. In germline, CDR1 is SGHRS, CDR2 YFSETQ. This CDR3 region has 16 residues.